Below, one T cell receptor (beta chain) is given with its context. Its antigen is not identified. Trimming left V 7 bases short and J 4 bases short, with 15 bases between. Germline V CDR1 and CDR2: SGHRS, YFSETQ. This CDR3 region has 14 residues. Repertoires were generated with immunoSEQ multiplex PCR, while TCRdb's copy carries only in-frame clones and drops some. The sample records approximately 20,000 clones, about nine tenths being singletons. This specimen belongs to a study of OX40 agonist ivuxolimab in advanced cancers. Study as a whole: Ivuxolimab, which is an agonistic anti-OX40 (CD134) antibody, was administered to the patients. Males comprised 75% to 90% of the group, whose mean age was around 62 years (range about 20 to 79).

Study-wide results and caveats: Expanded clones tended on average to be more numerous among CD8+ T cells than CD4+.

The TCR originated in an adult with an advanced solid tumor such as melanoma, head and neck, liver or kidney cancer. Here the sequenced sample was CD4+ or CD8+ T cells sorted from blood, taken in a trial of the OX40 agonist ivuxolimab. The chain employs TRBV5-1 and TRBJ2-1; a weak D match, TRBD2 (6 bases). The CDR3, as DNA: TGCGCCAGCGGCAGGGACTTACTTTACAATGAGCAGTTCTTC. Amino acids: CASGRDLLYNEQFF.